A selection of T cell receptor beta chains follows, all from one sample in a study of human T cells and chemical hapten exposure. TCRdb fed the RACE reads into MiXCR, producing one record per CDR3 protein. The sample has tens of thousands of distinct CDR3 sequences; roughly 6.7% are singletons. The source material was whole blood, sampled in connection with sensitization to the hapten diphenylcyclopropenone (DPC). These TCRs come from a woman under 40 with alopecia areata. Some clones in this sample may be carry-over from other donors' samples. Both conserved end residues are part of each CDR3. The D gene is left open where the match is weak. Clone size is shown for a subset of rows, as once, few, many or a class of expanded clone.

TRBJ2-3 NA TRBV3-1 NA CASSQDTDTQYF TGTGCCAGCAGCCAAGACACAGATACGCAGTATTTT
TRBJ2-5 many TRBV7-6 TRBD1 CASSSRTGKETQYF TGTGCCAGCAGCTCGAGGACAGGGAAAGAGACCCAGTACTTC
TRBJ2-4 NA TRBV14 NA CASSQDTRNIQYF TGTGCCAGCAGCCAAGATACCCGAAACATTCAGTACTTC
TRBJ2-3 NA TRBV18 NA CASSPQEPPTDTQYF TGTGCCAGCTCACCACAGGAGCCCCCCACAGATACGCAGTATTTT
TRBJ2-2 few TRBV7-7 NA CATGVNTGELFF TGTGCCACAGGAGTGAACACCGGGGAGCTGTTTTTT
TRBJ1-6 few TRBV6-1 NA CASRSGTTDSPLHF TGTGCCAGCAGGTCCGGGACGACAGATTCACCCCTCCACTTT
TRBJ2-5 many TRBV7-7 TRBD2 CASSYGAGEETQYF TGTGCCAGCAGTTACGGCGCGGGGGAAGAGACCCAGTACTTC
TRBJ1-1 many TRBV18 NA CASSPPAAMNTEAFF TGTGCCAGCTCACCACCGGCAGCCATGAACACTGAAGCTTTCTTT
TRBJ1-4 many TRBV29-1 NA CSVAQHGEKLFF TGCAGCGTGGCCCAGCACGGGGAAAAACTGTTTTTT
TRBJ2-7 many TRBV12-3/TRBV12-4 TRBD2 CASSFCLAVCDEQYF TGTGCCAGCAGTTTTTGCCTAGCGGTGTGCGACGAGCAGTACTTC
TRBJ1-6 many TRBV19 TRBD1 CASTDRTNSPLHF TGTGCCAGTACGGACAGGACTAATTCACCCCTCCACTTT
TRBJ2-2 many TRBV12-5 TRBD2 CASGQGLAGNTGELFF TGTGCTAGTGGCCAAGGACTAGCGGGGAACACCGGGGAGCTGTTTTTT
TRBJ1-2 many TRBV5-6 TRBD1 CASSREDRARKGYTF TGTGCCAGCAGCCGTGAGGACAGGGCCAGGAAGGGCTACACCTTC
TRBJ1-4 many TRBV7-9 NA CASSLAGDNEKLFF TGTGCCAGCAGCTTAGCGGGAGATAATGAAAAACTGTTTTTT
TRBJ1-1 many TRBV19 TRBD1 CASSSWTGGTEAFF TGTGCCAGTAGTTCCTGGACAGGGGGGACTGAAGCTTTCTTT
TRBJ2-1 many TRBV6-1 TRBD2 CASSEELAGGNEQFF TGTGCCAGCAGTGAAGAGCTAGCGGGAGGGAATGAGCAGTTCTTC
TRBJ2-3 many TRBV27 NA CASSLGLHSTDTQYF TGTGCCAGCAGTTTAGGACTACATAGCACAGATACGCAGTATTTT
TRBJ1-1 few TRBV21-1 NA CASIPGGEGEAFF TGTGCCAGCATCCCAGGGGGCGAGGGTGAAGCTTTCTTT
TRBJ2-7 NA TRBV7-2 NA CASSSHGSYEQYF TGTGCCAGCAGCTCCCACGGCAGCTACGAGCAGTACTTC
TRBJ1-6 few TRBV3-1 NA CASSQDPWTENSPLHF TGTGCCAGCAGCCAAGACCCGTGGACAGAGAATTCACCCCTCCACTTT
TRBJ2-3 many TRBV5-1 TRBD1 CASSLQQGRSDTQYF TGCGCCAGCAGCTTGCAACAGGGGCGGTCAGATACGCAGTATTTT
TRBJ2-7 many TRBV20-1 TRBD1 CSARAPRQGVIYEQYF TGCAGTGCTAGAGCCCCCCGACAGGGAGTAATCTACGAGCAGTACTTC
TRBJ1-2 few TRBV25-1 NA CASSVKGWAQGYTF TGTGCCAGCAGTGTCAAGGGTTGGGCACAAGGCTACACCTTC
TRBJ1-1 many TRBV2 NA CASTTAENTEAFF TGTGCCAGCACGACAGCCGAGAACACTGAAGCTTTCTTT
TRBJ2-7 NA TRBV5-1 NA CASSLGAGVYEQYF TGCGCCAGCAGCTTGGGGGCAGGAGTGTACGAGCAGTACTTC
TRBJ1-2 few TRBV5-1 TRBD1 CASSQAGQQNYGYTF TGCGCCAGCAGCCAGGCGGGACAGCAAAATTATGGCTACACCTTC
TRBJ1-1 few TRBV24-1 NA CATIRSWAERLGHTEAFF TGTGCCACTATACGCTCGTGGGCCGAGCGGCTAGGGCACACTGAAGCTTTCTTT
TRBJ2-7 many TRBV29-1 NA CSVGTELWEQYF TGCAGCGTTGGTACAGAATTATGGGAGCAGTACTTC
TRBJ2-1 many TRBV12-3/TRBV12-4 NA CASSSRGTYNEQFF TGTGCCAGCAGTTCAAGGGGGACCTACAATGAGCAGTTCTTC
TRBJ1-2 NA TRBV20-1 TRBD1 CSARDPDRGFIGNTF TGCAGTGCTAGAGATCCGGACAGGGGATTTATTGGCAACACCTTC
TRBJ1-1 many TRBV20-1 TRBD1 CSVNRGDTEAFF TGCAGTGTTAACAGGGGCGACACTGAAGCTTTCTTT
TRBJ2-5 NA TRBV18 NA CASSQRGLSPETQYF TGTGCCAGCTCACAAAGGGGCCTCTCCCCAGAGACCCAGTACTTC
TRBJ1-6 many TRBV7-9 NA CASGGGNNSPLHF TGTGCCAGCGGCGGGGGGAATAATTCACCCCTCCACTTT
TRBJ2-2 many TRBV19 NA CASNAGSDFTGELFF TGTGCCAGTAACGCTGGGTCGGATTTCACCGGGGAGCTGTTTTTT
TRBJ2-7 NA TRBV29-1 NA CSVEDQEGGEQYF TGCAGCGTTGAAGATCAGGAGGGGGGCGAGCAGTACTTC
TRBJ1-3 many TRBV6-1 NA CASIYSSGNTIYF TGTGCCAGCATCTACAGCTCTGGAAACACCATATATTTT
TRBJ2-7 many TRBV6-5 NA CASSYSYAEGFYEQYF TGTGCCAGCAGTTACTCGTACGCGGAGGGTTTTTACGAGCAGTACTTC
TRBJ1-2 many TRBV4-2 TRBD1 CASSQDLGQGAYGYTF TGTGCCAGCAGCCAAGATCTGGGACAGGGGGCTTATGGCTACACCTTC
TRBJ2-3 many TRBV10-3 TRBD2 CATTSGGTDTQYF TGTGCCACCACTAGCGGGGGCACAGATACGCAGTATTTT
TRBJ2-3 NA TRBV6-5 NA CASRDFSDTQYF TGTGCCAGCAGAGACTTCTCAGATACGCAGTATTTT